Sequencing of this TCR beta chain was carried out in a study of blood T cell repertoires in COVID-19. Study at large: The United States, Italy and Spain supplied acute and convalescent COVID-19 samples. PBMCs, B-cell-depleted T cells, or T cells were the source of the cDNA or gDNA that made up the material.

Source study methods: The assay estimated nucleated cells by amplifying reference gene primers. Sequencing used immunoSEQ multiplex PCR; TCRdb keeps in-frame clones, though not all of them. The DNA was the basis for D and trimming; V, J and clone size are from that table. The profile shows about 250,000 clones, approximately 86% of them singletons. Deletions cut 3 bases from V and 4 bases from J, with 3 bases between. CDR3 length: 11 amino acids. V and J are TRBV12-3 or TRBV12-4 and TRBJ2-5; D remains ambiguous. This TCR was sampled from a man aged 80 or over with acute or convalescent COVID-19. The source material was peripheral blood. The CDR3 region has the DNA TGTGCCAGCAGTTTCGGAGAGACCCAGTACTTC. Amino acids: CASSFGETQYF.